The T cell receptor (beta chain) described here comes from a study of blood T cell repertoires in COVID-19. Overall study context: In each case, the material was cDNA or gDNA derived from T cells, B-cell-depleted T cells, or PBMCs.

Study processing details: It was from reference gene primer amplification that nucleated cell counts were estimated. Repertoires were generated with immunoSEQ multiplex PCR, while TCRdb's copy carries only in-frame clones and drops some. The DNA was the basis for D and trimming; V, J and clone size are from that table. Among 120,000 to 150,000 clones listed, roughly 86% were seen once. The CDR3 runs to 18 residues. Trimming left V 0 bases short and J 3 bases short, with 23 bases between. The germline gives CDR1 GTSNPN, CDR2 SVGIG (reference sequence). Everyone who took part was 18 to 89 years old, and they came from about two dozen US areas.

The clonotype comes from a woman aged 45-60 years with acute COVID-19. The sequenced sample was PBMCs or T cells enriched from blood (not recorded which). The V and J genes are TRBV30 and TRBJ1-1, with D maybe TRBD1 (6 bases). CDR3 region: CAWSVRGSWGLKDTEAFF. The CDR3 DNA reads TGTGCCTGGAGTGTACGCGGCAGTTGGGGGCTCAAGGACACTGAAGCTTTCTTT.